This entry features one TCR beta chain sequence. The sample comes from a study of blood T cell repertoires in COVID-19. Study as a whole: The United States, Italy and Spain were the sources of the acute and convalescent COVID-19 samples. In each case, the material was cDNA or gDNA derived from T cells, B-cell-depleted T cells, or PBMCs.

CDR1 and CDR2 (germline): SGDLS, YYNGEE. The CDR3 spans 14 residues. V gave up 3 bases and J gave up 0 bases, with 9 bases separating them. How the authors handled the data: Cell counts per sample came from amplifying reference gene primers. The assay was immunoSEQ multiplex PCR, and TCRdb's table has in-frame clones only and misses some. V, J and clone size were drawn from that table, and D and trimming were deduced from the DNA. The sample holds about 220,000 clones, around 80% seen once. This chain connects TRBV9 to TRBJ1-1; D might be TRBD1 (5 bases). Sequencing was performed on peripheral blood. This TCR was recovered from a human donor in a cohort sampled during active COVID-19. CDR3 sequence (DNA): TGTGCCAGCAGCGGGGGCAGCTTGAACACTGAAGCTTTCTTT. This translates into CASSGGSLNTEAFF.